This entry concerns a single T cell receptor (beta chain). Other DNA sequences within the sample encode an identical CDR3. This sample was included in a study of cytomegalovirus exposure and HLA in healthy donors. Primers: 60 Vbeta forward and 13 Jbeta reverse. TCRdb's copy holds only in-frame clones and misses some; the assay was immunoSEQ multiplex PCR. The sample gives around 93,000 clones, 82% of which show up once; less than 4% is in the top ten. This CDR3 is 14 amino acids long. The V gene lost 3 bases and the J gene lost 1 base, with 6 bases spanning the gap. From germline, CDR1 is KGHSH and CDR2 LQKENI.

Sequencing was done on a sample of PBMCs. The sequence came from a man aged 25 to 40 in good health and CMV-seropositive. The V and J genes are TRBV18 and TRBJ2-2, with D possibly being TRBD1 (5 bases). The CDR3 region is CASSPGQNTGELFF. The CDR3 bases are TGTGCCAGCTCACCCGGACAGAACACCGGGGAGCTGTTTTTT.